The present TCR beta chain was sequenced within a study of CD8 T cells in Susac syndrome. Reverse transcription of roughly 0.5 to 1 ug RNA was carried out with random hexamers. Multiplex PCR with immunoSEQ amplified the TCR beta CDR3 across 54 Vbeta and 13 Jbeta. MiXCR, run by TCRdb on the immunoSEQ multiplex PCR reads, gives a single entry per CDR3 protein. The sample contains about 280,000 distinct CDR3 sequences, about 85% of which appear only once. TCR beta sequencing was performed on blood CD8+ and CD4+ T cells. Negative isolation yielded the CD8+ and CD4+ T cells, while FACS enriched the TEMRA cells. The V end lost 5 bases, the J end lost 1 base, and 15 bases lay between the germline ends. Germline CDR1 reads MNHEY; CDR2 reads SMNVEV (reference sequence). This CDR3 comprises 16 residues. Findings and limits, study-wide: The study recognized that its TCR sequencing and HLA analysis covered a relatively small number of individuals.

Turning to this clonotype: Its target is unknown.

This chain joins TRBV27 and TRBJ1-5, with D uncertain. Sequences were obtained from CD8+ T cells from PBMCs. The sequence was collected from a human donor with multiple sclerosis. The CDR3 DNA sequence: TGTGCCAGCAGTCCCTACTGGCTCAGAAGCAATCAGCCCCAGCATTTT. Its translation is CASSPYWLRSNQPQHF.